The rows below give T cell receptor beta chains drawn from one sample of a study of shared clonotypes between healthy human individuals. Profiled with immunoSEQ multiplex PCR; TCRdb holds only in-frame clones, not every one. There are over 400,000 clones in the sample; about 96% occur only once, and about 0.06% lies in the top ten. The sample was naive CD4+ T cells sorted from blood. The receptors originated from a woman aged 30 to 39 in good health. The CDR3 runs from the conserved cysteine through the conserved F or W. D genes are given only for firm matches. The size of a clone is reported for some rows only, either as once, few or many, or as a class for expanded clones.

CDR3 protein: CASSAGTTDTQYF; CDR3 DNA: TGTGCCAGCAGCGCAGGGACCACAGATACGCAGTATTTT; CDR3 length: 13; D gene: .; J gene: TRBJ2-3; V gene: TRBV11-1; clone size: .
CDR3 protein: CASGTSPLYEQYF; CDR3 DNA: TGTGCCAGCGGTACTAGCCCTCTCTACGAGCAGTACTTC; CDR3 length: 13; D gene: .; J gene: TRBJ2-7; V gene: TRBV28; clone size: .
CDR3 protein: CASSWKGFGTGGEQPQHF; CDR3 DNA: TGTGCCAGCAGTTGGAAGGGGTTCGGGACAGGGGGGGAACAGCCCCAGCATTTT; CDR3 length: 18; D gene: TRBD1; J gene: TRBJ1-5; V gene: TRBV28; clone size: .
CDR3 protein: CASSLIQQSYEQYF; CDR3 DNA: TGTGCCAGCAGCTTAATTCAACAGTCCTACGAGCAGTACTTC; CDR3 length: 14; D gene: .; J gene: TRBJ2-7; V gene: TRBV7-9; clone size: .
CDR3 protein: CASSEQGAIQPQHF; CDR3 DNA: TGTGCCAGCAGCGAACAGGGGGCTATTCAGCCCCAGCATTTT; CDR3 length: 14; D gene: TRBD1; J gene: TRBJ1-5; V gene: TRBV7-9; clone size: .
CDR3 protein: CASSILAGGSDTQYF; CDR3 DNA: TGTGCCAGTAGTATACTAGCGGGAGGGTCGGATACGCAGTATTTT; CDR3 length: 15; D gene: TRBD2; J gene: TRBJ2-3; V gene: TRBV19; clone size: once
CDR3 protein: CASSFGQFTAYEQYF; CDR3 DNA: TGTGCCAGCAGCTTTGGACAATTCACAGCCTACGAGCAGTACTTC; CDR3 length: 15; D gene: .; J gene: TRBJ2-7; V gene: TRBV5-6; clone size: .
CDR3 protein: CASSFWPDTIYF; CDR3 DNA: TGTGCCAGCAGTTTTTGGCCGGACACCATATATTTT; CDR3 length: 12; D gene: .; J gene: TRBJ1-3; V gene: TRBV28; clone size: .
CDR3 protein: CASSLWRGSGELFF; CDR3 DNA: TGTGCCAGCAGTTTATGGCGAGGGTCCGGGGAGCTGTTTTTT; CDR3 length: 14; D gene: .; J gene: TRBJ2-2; V gene: TRBV28; clone size: .
CDR3 protein: CASSGVNTGELFF; CDR3 DNA: TGTGCCAGCAGTGGGGTGAACACCGGGGAGCTGTTTTTT; CDR3 length: 13; D gene: .; J gene: TRBJ2-2; V gene: TRBV2; clone size: .
CDR3 protein: CASSYRGRDEQYF; CDR3 DNA: TGTGCCAGCAGTTACCGAGGCAGGGACGAGCAGTACTTC; CDR3 length: 13; D gene: .; J gene: TRBJ2-7; V gene: TRBV6-5; clone size: .
CDR3 protein: CASSLQGRFDGYTF; CDR3 DNA: TGTGCCAGCAGCTTACAGGGGAGGTTCGATGGCTACACCTTC; CDR3 length: 14; D gene: .; J gene: TRBJ1-2; V gene: TRBV7-3; clone size: .
CDR3 protein: CASSIDRVYEQYF; CDR3 DNA: TGTGCCAGCAGCATCGACAGGGTCTACGAGCAGTACTTC; CDR3 length: 13; D gene: TRBD1; J gene: TRBJ2-7; V gene: TRBV5-4; clone size: .
CDR3 protein: CASSSPGTAGQTQYF; CDR3 DNA: TGTGCCAGCAGTTCTCCCGGGACAGCGGGACAGACCCAGTACTTC; CDR3 length: 15; D gene: .; J gene: TRBJ2-5; V gene: TRBV28; clone size: .
CDR3 protein: CASSLGGSGETQYF; CDR3 DNA: TGCGCCAGCAGCTTGGGGGGTAGCGGCGAGACCCAGTACTTC; CDR3 length: 14; D gene: .; J gene: TRBJ2-5; V gene: TRBV5-1; clone size: .
CDR3 protein: CASSFLGSSSSNTIYF; CDR3 DNA: TGTGCCAGCAGCTTCTTGGGCAGTTCGTCCTCCAACACCATATATTTT; CDR3 length: 16; D gene: .; J gene: TRBJ1-3; V gene: TRBV5-6; clone size: .
CDR3 protein: CASSLSGRSEQYF; CDR3 DNA: TGTGCCAGCAGTTTATCGGGCAGAAGCGAGCAGTACTTC; CDR3 length: 13; D gene: .; J gene: TRBJ2-7; V gene: TRBV27; clone size: .
CDR3 protein: CASSLDWTGVATNEKLFF; CDR3 DNA: TGCGCCAGCAGCTTGGATTGGACAGGGGTTGCAACTAATGAAAAACTGTTTTTT; CDR3 length: 18; D gene: TRBD1; J gene: TRBJ1-4; V gene: TRBV5-1; clone size: .
CDR3 protein: CASSKHENYGYTF; CDR3 DNA: TGTGCCAGCTCAAAGCACGAGAACTATGGCTACACCTTC; CDR3 length: 13; D gene: .; J gene: TRBJ1-2; V gene: TRBV27; clone size: .
CDR3 protein: CASSPSRDTEAFF; CDR3 DNA: TGTGCCAGCTCACCCTCTCGGGACACTGAAGCTTTCTTT; CDR3 length: 13; D gene: .; J gene: TRBJ1-1; V gene: TRBV18; clone size: .
CDR3 protein: CASSRGRAAGGYEQYF; CDR3 DNA: TGTGCCAGCAGCCGAGGGAGAGCTGCAGGGGGTTACGAGCAGTACTTC; CDR3 length: 16; D gene: TRBD1; J gene: TRBJ2-7; V gene: TRBV7-2; clone size: once
CDR3 protein: CASGDGREKLFF; CDR3 DNA: TGTGCCAGCGGGGACGGTCGGGAAAAACTGTTTTTT; CDR3 length: 12; D gene: .; J gene: TRBJ1-4; V gene: TRBV18; clone size: .
CDR3 protein: CASSLAGVYEQYF; CDR3 DNA: TGTGCCAGCAGTTTAGCGGGAGTGTACGAGCAGTACTTC; CDR3 length: 13; D gene: TRBD2; J gene: TRBJ2-7; V gene: TRBV28; clone size: once
CDR3 protein: CASSLLGEQYF; CDR3 DNA: TGTGCCAGCAGTTTACTGGGCGAGCAGTACTTC; CDR3 length: 11; D gene: .; J gene: TRBJ2-7; V gene: TRBV27; clone size: .
CDR3 protein: CASSFWGDGANVLTF; CDR3 DNA: TGTGCCAGCAGTTTTTGGGGGGACGGGGCCAACGTCCTGACTTTC; CDR3 length: 15; D gene: .; J gene: TRBJ2-6; V gene: TRBV28; clone size: .
CDR3 protein: CASSADAGGGGGELFF; CDR3 DNA: TGCGCCAGCAGCGCCGACGCCGGCGGCGGGGGCGGGGAGCTGTTTTTT; CDR3 length: 16; D gene: TRBD2; J gene: TRBJ2-2; V gene: TRBV5-1; clone size: .